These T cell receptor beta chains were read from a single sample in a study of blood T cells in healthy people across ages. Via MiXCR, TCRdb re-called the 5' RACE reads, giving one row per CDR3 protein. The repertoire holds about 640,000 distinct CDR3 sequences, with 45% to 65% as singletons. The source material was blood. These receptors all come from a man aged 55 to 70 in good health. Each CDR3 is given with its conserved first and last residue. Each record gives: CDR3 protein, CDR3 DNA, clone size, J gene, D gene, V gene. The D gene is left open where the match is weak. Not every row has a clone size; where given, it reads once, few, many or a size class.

CDR3: CASSQDLTSSRYNEQFF; DNA: TGTGCCAGCAGCCAAGATCTGACTAGCTCCCGATACAATGAGCAGTTCTTC; size: few; J: TRBJ2-1; D: TRBD2; V: TRBV3-1
CDR3: CSAPGGGSPTDTQYF; DNA: TGCAGTGCCCCGGGCGGCGGGAGCCCCACAGATACGCAGTATTTT; size: NA; J: TRBJ2-3; D: TRBD2; V: TRBV20-1
CDR3: CASSGSGGRTEAFF; DNA: TGTGCCAGCAGTGGCAGCGGGGGTCGGACTGAAGCTTTCTTT; size: NA; J: TRBJ1-1; D: NA; V: TRBV7-2
CDR3: CATSETGAPQQFF; DNA: TGTGCCACCAGTGAAACCGGGGCCCCCCAGCAGTTCTTC; size: NA; J: TRBJ2-1; D: NA; V: TRBV24-1
CDR3: CATSRDANYGYTF; DNA: TGTGCCACCAGCAGAGATGCCAACTATGGCTACACCTTC; size: NA; J: TRBJ1-2; D: NA; V: TRBV15
CDR3: CSAGGQGGDTQYF; DNA: TGCAGCGCGGGCGGGCAGGGGGGAGATACGCAGTATTTT; size: many; J: TRBJ2-3; D: NA; V: TRBV29-1
CDR3: CASSLTGTDNEKLFF; DNA: TGTGCCAGCAGCCTTACCGGGACAGATAATGAAAAACTGTTTTTT; size: once; J: TRBJ1-4; D: TRBD1; V: TRBV4-2
CDR3: CATSRQGDYGHTF; DNA: TGTGCCACCAGCAGACAGGGGGACTATGGCCACACCTTC; size: NA; J: TRBJ1-2; D: TRBD1; V: TRBV15
CDR3: CAISRDTYSGNTIYF; DNA: TGTGCCATCAGCCGGGACACCTACTCTGGAAACACCATATATTTT; size: NA; J: TRBJ1-3; D: NA; V: TRBV10-3
CDR3: CASSQEGGANVLTF; DNA: TGTGCCAGCAGCCAAGAAGGAGGGGCCAACGTCCTGACTTTC; size: few; J: TRBJ2-6; D: NA; V: TRBV3-1
CDR3: CSAGQGETEAFF; DNA: TGCAGCGCTGGACAGGGGGAAACTGAAGCTTTCTTT; size: NA; J: TRBJ1-1; D: TRBD1; V: TRBV29-1
CDR3: CASSRGQGNYNEQYF; DNA: TGTGCCAGCAGTCGAGGACAGGGGAACTACAATGAGCAGTACTTC; size: NA; J: TRBJ2-7; D: TRBD1; V: TRBV6-5
CDR3: CASSYPPWTADTQYF; DNA: TGTGCCAGCAGCTACCCCCCCTGGACGGCAGATACGCAGTATTTT; size: NA; J: TRBJ2-3; D: NA; V: TRBV5-6
CDR3: CASSSPGQDEKLFF; DNA: TGCGCCAGCAGCTCTCCGGGACAGGATGAAAAACTGTTTTTT; size: NA; J: TRBJ1-4; D: TRBD1; V: TRBV5-1
CDR3: CASRGNSYEQYF; DNA: TGTGCCAGCAGGGGCAATTCCTACGAGCAGTACTTC; size: NA; J: TRBJ2-7; D: NA; V: TRBV27
CDR3: CASSTRLADYEQYF; DNA: TGTGCCAGCAGCACAAGACTAGCGGACTACGAGCAGTACTTC; size: few; J: TRBJ2-7; D: TRBD2; V: TRBV11-2
CDR3: CASSQGAAGGHIQYF; DNA: TGTGCCAGCAGCCAAGGAGCAGCGGGGGGGCACATTCAGTACTTC; size: NA; J: TRBJ2-4; D: TRBD2; V: TRBV3-1
CDR3: CASSGLAGSNGGEQFF; DNA: TGTGCCAGCAGCGGACTAGCGGGGTCGAACGGTGGTGAGCAGTTCTTC; size: NA; J: TRBJ2-1; D: TRBD2; V: TRBV3-1
CDR3: CASSLARGTGGRNEQFF; DNA: TGTGCCAGCAGCTTGGCTAGGGGGACAGGGGGGAGGAATGAGCAGTTCTTC; size: NA; J: TRBJ2-1; D: TRBD1; V: TRBV5-6
CDR3: CASSSVHEQFF; DNA: TGTGCCAGCAGCTCCGTGCATGAGCAGTTCTTC; size: NA; J: TRBJ2-1; D: NA; V: TRBV2
CDR3: CASSSGGGTDTQYF; DNA: TGCGCCAGCAGCTCGGGGGGCGGTACAGATACGCAGTATTTT; size: NA; J: TRBJ2-3; D: NA; V: TRBV28
CDR3: CASSYSIWRMNTEAFF; DNA: TGTGCCAGCAGTTACTCGATCTGGCGGATGAACACTGAAGCTTTCTTT; size: NA; J: TRBJ1-1; D: NA; V: TRBV6-5
CDR3: CATSPGREGNIQYF; DNA: TGTGCCACCTCCCCCGGGAGGGAAGGAAACATTCAGTACTTC; size: many; J: TRBJ2-4; D: TRBD2; V: TRBV10-3
CDR3: CASSSQGPVEQFF; DNA: TGTGCCAGCAGCTCCCAGGGGCCGGTTGAGCAGTTCTTC; size: NA; J: TRBJ2-1; D: NA; V: TRBV3-1
CDR3: CASSLRPSGNQETQYF; DNA: TGTGCCAGCAGCTTAAGGCCTAGCGGGAACCAAGAGACCCAGTACTTC; size: NA; J: TRBJ2-5; D: TRBD2; V: TRBV11-2
CDR3: CASSDMGTGVAKNIQYF; DNA: TGTGCCAGCAGTGACATGGGCACAGGCGTAGCCAAAAACATTCAGTACTTC; size: NA; J: TRBJ2-4; D: NA; V: TRBV2
CDR3: CASSLALGGGGEKLFF; DNA: TGTGCCAGCAGCTTAGCCCTTGGAGGGGGAGGTGAAAAACTGTTTTTT; size: few; J: TRBJ1-4; D: NA; V: TRBV7-9